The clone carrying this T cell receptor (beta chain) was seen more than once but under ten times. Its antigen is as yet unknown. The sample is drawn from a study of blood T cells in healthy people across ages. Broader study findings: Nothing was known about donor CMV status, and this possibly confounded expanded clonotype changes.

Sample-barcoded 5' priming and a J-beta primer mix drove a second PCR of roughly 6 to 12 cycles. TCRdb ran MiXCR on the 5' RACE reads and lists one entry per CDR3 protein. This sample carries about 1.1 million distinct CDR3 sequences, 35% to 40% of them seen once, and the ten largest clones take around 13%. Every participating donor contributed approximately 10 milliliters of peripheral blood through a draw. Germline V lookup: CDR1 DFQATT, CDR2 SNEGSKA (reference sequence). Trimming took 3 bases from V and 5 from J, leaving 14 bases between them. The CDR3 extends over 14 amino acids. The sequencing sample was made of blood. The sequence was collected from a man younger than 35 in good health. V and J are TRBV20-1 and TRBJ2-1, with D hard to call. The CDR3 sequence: CSASDPEKNNEQFF. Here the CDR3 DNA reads TGCAGTGCTAGTGACCCTGAAAAAAACAATGAGCAGTTCTTC.